This TCR beta chain was sequenced during a study of cytomegalovirus exposure and HLA in healthy donors (dated 2017 in TCRdb). With regard to the full study: An earlier analysis of roughly 500 of the donors reported about 280 Gb of sequence data and about 120 million unique TCR beta sequences obtained from around 190 million T cells. About 300 gigabases of sequencing data and tens of millions of unique TCR sequences were included in an early release covering under 650 HLA-typed donors. Among the roughly 390 genotyped donors, around 81% belonged to the genetic ancestry cluster associated with self-reported Caucasian donors. The study aimed to test whether signatures of past pathogen exposure could be identified by cataloging public T cell receptors. The study profiled the T cell repertoires of under 850 subjects by immunosequencing and related them to cytomegalovirus serostatus. Along with the 666-subject first cohort, a separate validation cohort of more than 90 different subjects was used. The study combined high-throughput TCR immunosequencing, statistical association of individual TCRs with disease status, and machine learning to predict cytomegalovirus infection status. A later analysis re-examined previously published TCR beta repertoires from roughly 650 donors and added high-resolution HLA genotyping to investigate patterns of TCR occurrence. Rather than drawing on any new phenotypic data, the later analysis identified candidate immune exposures from TCR beta sequences and the way those sequences occurred across donors. An earlier analysis of some 500 of the donors applied high-throughput TCR beta sequencing to assess whether each TCR beta V gene segment acted as functional or pseudogenic. Alongside the repertoire data, information on donor age, sex, ethnicity and CMV serostatus was compiled. In a later genetic analysis, genome-wide SNP genotypes for about 65% of the roughly 700 donors were used, and that subset was treated as a discovery cohort. All discovery cohort repertoires had been generated on a single sequencing platform. Class I and class II HLA loci were covered by the typing at four-digit resolution. The number of typed donors differed by locus: roughly 629-640 for A, B, C, DRB1 and DQB1; 500 to 550 for DQA1; approximately 600 for DPA1; and roughly 490 for DPB1. About five DR-DQ haplotypes were handled as single units for association and clustering because linkage in the cohort was strong. Across under 500 genotyped donors of the cohort, an average of roughly 250,000 unique TCR beta nucleotide sequences per donor were sequenced, and roughly a sixth of those sequences were non-productive.

Including cysteine and phenylalanine, the CDR3 has 14 amino acids. Here the CDR3 DNA is all that survives: 42 bases in frame from base 1. CDR1 and CDR2 are drawn from the germline V gene: SGHVS, FNYEAQ. Between the V and J ends, shortened by 0 bases and 5 bases respectively, the junction contains 9 bases. Points on this clone: What this receptor recognizes is not known. The input lacks base qualities; no much larger clone sits a single base away.

Overall results and qualifications from the work: Sequencing depth was assumed to be roughly uniform across donors in the presence/absence analyses, though that assumption may not hold. In a later genetic analysis, a missense DCLRE1C variant was associated with V-gene and J-gene trimming of TCR beta chains, and the association was replicated in an independent cohort. CMV serostatus was the only immune exposure information available for the cohort. Some IMGT-functional V segments, including TRBV6-2 and TRBV6-3, could not be distinguished by the 87-base-pair reads and were therefore excluded. When HLA alleles, especially DR and DQ, strongly co-occurred, attributing TCR associations to individual alleles was difficult. Compared with the roughly 700-donor mean, donors in an Asian-associated ancestry cluster had fewer N-insertions in productive TCRs, according to a later genetic analysis. In a later analysis, several top co-occurrence clusters were reported to appear linked to parvovirus B19, influenza, CMV and Epstein-Barr virus. It was suggested by the authors that the approach could potentially be generalized to other disease states and immunological phenotypes. Cytomegalovirus status was reported to be diagnosed by the classifier with high specificity and sensitivity in both the original and validation cohorts. Only TCR beta chains were sequenced in this cohort, and the absence of alpha or paired-chain data limited detectable features. The sequencing pipeline was judged likely to have produced a cluster of highly shared sequence variants as a technical artifact. In a later analysis, some 17,000 TCR beta sequences were associated with specific HLA alleles at a false discovery rate of 0.05. While some public TCRs were present in many individuals, most TCR sequences turned up only very rarely across donors. In the study, some 160 TCR beta chains were listed as associated with cytomegalovirus. A further reported finding was that TCR beta sequences accurately predicted the HLA-A and HLA-B alleles for most subjects in the first cohort. An earlier analysis of approximately 570 of the donors showed that most TCR beta V segments appeared in productive rearrangements either about 87% or about 30% of the time, which broadly matched IMGT annotations. Three of the identified cytomegalovirus-associated TCR beta chains were confirmed in vitro to be specific for cytomegalovirus antigens. Because HLA typing was missing for some donors at each locus, association tests included only the typed subset. The earlier analysis of nearly 600 of the donors excluded about 16 rarely observed V segments, including chromosome 9 orphons, because counts were too low. In a later analysis, TCR association rates were found to vary across HLA loci, with the most associated TCRs seen for DRB1 alleles and the fewest for HLA-C alleles. Correlated functional status among segregating V segments might reflect linkage disequilibrium, but an unknown experimental factor could not be ruled out. A later analysis found that HLA-associated TCR beta chains were more clonally expanded and had lower generation probabilities than equally common non-associated chains. According to a later analysis, most CMV-associated TCR beta chains appeared to be HLA-restricted, and the HLA associations seemed to be driven largely by CMV exposure.

Libraries were prepared through the immunoSEQ multiplex PCR assay. The multiplex PCR relied on a mix of 60 forward primers for TCR Vbeta segments and 13 reverse primers for TCR Jbeta segments. The CDR3 region of rearranged TCR beta genes was amplified from genomic DNA with a multiplex PCR assay. Amplified TCR beta libraries were sequenced as 87-base-pair reads on the Illumina HiSeq System. In the source study's methods: A later analysis tallied tens of millions of unique TCR beta chains across the 640 or so repertoires, and approximately 12 million of those chains were shared by two or more donors. Raw reads were error-corrected and collapsed into unique sequences with a nearest-neighbor algorithm that merged closely related sequences to remove PCR and sequencing errors. V, D and J gene segments were assigned by aligning CDR3 sequences to IMGT reference sequences. For a sequence to be retained, at least a six-nucleotide match to both a V gene segment and a J gene segment was required. A rearrangement was called productive if the CDR3 had no stop codons and remained in frame with V and J, and every other rearrangement was called non-productive. Following IMGT convention, CDR3 was defined as the stretch from the second conserved V-encoded cysteine up to the conserved J-encoded phenylalanine. In an earlier analysis of some 550 of the donors, sequences lacking an unambiguous match to a single V gene segment were excluded. An earlier analysis of 587 of the donors called V segments functional above 56.7% productive rearrangements and segregating when the between-donor standard deviation exceeded 5%. A statistical classification framework was developed to diagnose cytomegalovirus status using the catalog of TCR beta chain sequences. V and J gene assignment, in a later analysis, came from comparing TCR nucleotide sequences with IMGT/GENE-DB human TR gene sequences. In a later analysis, CDR3 sequences and most-parsimonious VDJ recombination scenarios were assigned using the TCRdist pipeline. In a later analysis, each TCR beta chain was defined by its CDR3 amino acid sequence together with its V-gene family, and reads lacking a unique V-gene family were excluded. In a later analysis, 550 to 650 highly shared, low-generation-probability nucleotide sequences were removed to address suspected cross-contamination and a sequencing artifact. In a later analysis, a clonal expansion index was calculated for each public chain from normalized within-repertoire ranks of inferred template counts. A later analysis computed generation probabilities with a VDJ recombination model fitted to out-of-frame rearrangements, and checked the results against IGoR. A later analysis scored TCR-TCR, TCR-HLA and TCR-CMV co-occurrence with hypergeometric tests, applying a repertoire-size bias correction to TCR pairs. A later analysis estimated false discovery rates by permuting HLA or CMV assignments 20 times. In a later analysis, co-occurring TCRs were grouped using DBSCAN, and TCRdist sequence similarity was added for clustering within HLA-allele-positive subsets. Repertoires with fewer than 30,000 or more than 120,000 public chains were left out of co-occurrence clustering, as were five repertoires with anomalous nucleotide sharing. TCRdb took this table from immuneACCESS and kept in-frame rearrangements with V and J called. Such tables lack part of the clones; where checked against another copy, unresolved V genes explain under half of the gap, and the rest is unexplained. That table supplies the V and J calls and clone size; D and trimming were determined from the DNA. The sample contains approximately 110,000 clones, 70% to 80% of them found a single time. About 2.6% of the sample comes from the top ten.

The cohort consisted of 600 or so healthy bone marrow donors. Cohort members were all nominally healthy when sampled, although unrecorded immune exposures were likely present. The donor tested CMV seropositive, placing the donor among the roughly 300 seropositive members of the cohort. Each donor provided a peripheral blood sample, and peripheral blood mononuclear cells were used for TCR beta sequencing. Genomic DNA extraction from the blood cell samples was performed with the Qiagen DNeasy Blood Extraction Kit. The chain is encoded by TRBV7-6 joined to TRBJ2-3; D gene: possibly TRBD1, on 5 matching bases. The sequence came from a man between 50 and 59 years old in good health and CMV-seropositive. Input material: PBMCs. The CDR3: CASSLARGRDTQYF. Here is the DNA: TGTGCCAGCAGCTTAGCTAGGGGAAGAGATACGCAGTATTTT.